Each of the 30 T cell receptor beta chains below was sequenced from the same sample in a study of blood T cell repertoires in COVID-19. The method was immunoSEQ multiplex PCR; TCRdb's version includes in-frame clones alone and lacks a portion of them. This table holds some 290,000 clones, nearly 90% found once. Material for sequencing was peripheral blood. The receptors were sampled from a woman aged 35 to 49 with COVID-19, enrolled during active disease.

This chain uses TRBV7-9 with TRBJ1-6, with a weak D call TRBD1 (6 bases). V gave up 5 bases and J gave up 16 bases, with 12 bases separating them. The germline V gene encodes CDR1 SEHNR and CDR2 FQNEAQ (reference sequence). CDR3 size: 11 residues. For the CDR3, the DNA is TGTGCCAGCAGCCCGGACAGCGGACTCCACTTT. It encodes CASSPDSGLHF.

The chain couples TRBV19 to TRBJ2-3; unclear D gene. From germline, CDR1 is LNHDA and CDR2 SQIVND (reference sequence). The ends were cut back, 2 bases at V and 0 bases at J, with 6 bases in the middle. The CDR3 runs to 14 residues. The DNA of the CDR3 is TGTGCCAGTAGTATATCGCAGAGCACAGATACGCAGTATTTT. Protein: CASSISQSTDTQYF. The whole variable domain, filled in from reference TRBV19 and TRBJ2-3, reads DGGITQSPKYLFRKEGQNVTLSCEQNLNHDAMYWYRQDPGQGLRLIYYSQIVNDFQKGDIAEGYSVSREKKESFPLTVTSAQKNPTAFYLCASSISQSTDTQYFGPGTRLTVL.

The rearrangement joins TRBV7-3 to TRBJ2-1; 16 bases align to TRBD2. Germline lookup yields CDR1 SGHTA and CDR2 FQGTGA. V was pared by 5 bases and J by 9 bases, with 7 bases of the junction left unmatched. This CDR3 is 16 amino acids long. This CDR3 is CASSQTGTSGRGEQFF. CDR3 in DNA: TGTGCCAGCAGCCAAACCGGGACTAGCGGGAGGGGTGAGCAGTTCTTC.

This sequence joins TRBV6-6 and TRBJ2-5; 8 bases line up with TRBD2. The CDR3 sequence is 16 residues long. Per the germline V gene, CDR1 is MNHNY and CDR2 is SVGAGI (reference sequence). V dropped 2 bases and J dropped 1; count of bases not matched to a gene: 6. The CDR3 DNA follows: TGTGCCAGCAGTTACCTTACTACTAGCGGCCAAGAGACCCAGTACTTC. It codes for CASSYLTTSGQETQYF.

The V and J genes are TRBV9 and TRBJ1-6; D call uncertain. The germline V and J ends were trimmed by 0 bases and 7 bases, with 11 bases remaining between them. There are 15 residues in the CDR3. Germline-derived CDR1 and CDR2 are SGDLS and YYNGEE. The CDR3 loop reads CASSVARGTNSPLHF. CDR3 in DNA: TGTGCCAGCAGCGTAGCACGGGGAACGAATTCACCCCTCCACTTT.

The J gene is TRBJ2-7, the V gene TRBV27; D is possibly TRBD2 (5 bases). The CDR3 runs to 16 residues. Germline CDR1 and CDR2: MNHEY and SMNVEV (reference sequence). Deletions cut 3 bases from V and 0 bases from J, with 15 bases between. CDR3 region: CASSFVAFGISYEQYF. The CDR3 DNA is TGTGCCAGCAGTTTTGTCGCTTTCGGGATCTCCTACGAGCAGTACTTC.

This chain connects TRBV4-1 to TRBJ2-1, with 8 nucleotides matching TRBD2. The CDR3 runs to 16 residues. V trimming: 5 bases; J trimming: 6 bases; junction bases outside the gene matches: 12. Germline V gene data show CDR1 as MGHRA and CDR2 as YSYEKL. CDR3 coding DNA: TGCGCCAGCAGCACCAGTGCGGGGGGTTTCTCCAATGAGCAGTTCTTC. Residues: CASSTSAGGFSNEQFF.

This clone came up once. This sample also contains other DNA sequences that code for the same CDR3. CDR3 sequence (DNA): TGTGCCAGCAGTTACGACAGCAACACTGAAGCTTTCTTT. Amino acids: CASSYDSNTEAFF. The chain joins TRBV6-5 to TRBJ1-1, with a possible D match to TRBD1 (5 bases). The length of the CDR3 is 13 residues. Germline CDR1 is MNHEY and CDR2 is SVGAGI. The V and J ends lost 2 bases and 2 bases respectively, with 6 bases between them.

This rearrangement joins TRBV28 to TRBJ2-7; the match to TRBD1 covers 7 bases. This CDR3 is 15 amino acids long. Unmatched junction bases numbered 9, after V lost 7 bases and J lost 0 bases. CDR1 is MDHEN and CDR2 is SYDVKM in the germline V gene. DNA of the CDR3: TGTGCCAGCATCCCTACACCAGGGGGCTCCTACGAGCAGTACTTC. This translates into CASIPTPGGSYEQYF.

The chain is built from TRBV7-9 and TRBJ2-2, with TRBD1 identical over 11 bases. The junction had 6 bases not matched to a gene; V was cut back by 11 bases and J by 7 bases. The CDR3 length is 13 residues. Germline V CDR1 and CDR2: SEHNR, FQNEAQ (reference sequence). DNA for the CDR3: TGTGCCCGCGGACAGGGGGCGAACGGGGAGCTGTTTTTT. Translating gives CARGQGANGELFF.

The genes are TRBV15 and TRBJ2-5; tentatively, D is TRBD1 (5 bases). V lost 5 bases, J lost 3 bases, and 7 bases lay in between. Germline CDR1 is LNHNV and CDR2 is YYDKDF (reference sequence). The CDR3 is 12 residues long. The CDR3 protein is CATSPGKETQYF. CDR3 DNA: TGTGCCACCAGCCCAGGGAAAGAGACCCAGTACTTC.

The DNA of the CDR3 is TGCGCCAGCAGCGACCCCGGGGGAGAAGAGACCCAGTACTTC. It encodes CASSDPGGEETQYF. The chain employs TRBV5-1 and TRBJ2-5; the D gene is possibly TRBD2 (6 bases). This CDR3 comprises 14 residues. The V gene lost 4 bases and the J gene lost 3 bases, with 13 bases spanning the gap. Germline loops: CDR1 SGHRS, CDR2 YFSETQ.

This clone was found once. This chain connects TRBV4-1 to TRBJ2-7; TRBD2 matches 13 bases. The CDR3 consists of 15 residues. V shed 4 bases, J shed 13 bases, and the junction held 13 bases outside the gene matches. Germline-derived CDR1 and CDR2 are MGHRA and YSYEKL. The CDR3 loop reads CASSLQPGLAGSHYF. The CDR3 bases are TGCGCCAGCAGCCTTCAACCGGGACTAGCGGGGAGTCATTACTTC.

This CDR3 is CASSWGLGNQPQHF. The CDR3, as DNA: TGTGCCAGCAGCTGGGGGCTGGGCAATCAGCCCCAGCATTTT. This sequence joins TRBV7-2 and TRBJ1-5; D is possibly TRBD1 (6 bases). CDR1 and CDR2 (germline): SGHTA, FQGNSA. V was clipped by 4 bases and J by 2 bases, with 9 bases between them. The length of the CDR3 is 14 residues.

The rearrangement links TRBV5-5 to TRBJ1-5; no definite D call. The CDR3 contains 16 residues. V was shortened by 0 bases and J by 5 bases, with 15 bases between the two germline ends. The germline V gene encodes CDR1 SGHKS and CDR2 YYEKEE (reference sequence). The CDR3 DNA is TGTGCCAGCAGCTTGGATCCTGGCGGCTATGATCAGCCCCAGCATTTT. The encoded protein is CASSLDPGGYDQPQHF.

The chain is built from TRBV7-2 and TRBJ1-2; D is undetermined. The V end lost 2 bases, the J end lost 9 bases, and 10 bases lay between the germline ends. The CDR3 covers 12 residues. CDR1 is SGHTA, CDR2 FQGNSA, per germline. CDR3 in amino acids: CASSLTHNRYTF. The CDR3 DNA sequence: TGTGCCAGCAGCTTAACGCACAATCGCTACACCTTC.

A single count supports this clone. The chain employs TRBV6-2 or TRBV6-3 and TRBJ2-1, with TRBD1 as a possible D gene (5 bases). The CDR3 is made up of 16 amino acids. V shed 5 bases and J shed 7 bases, with 21 bases lying between them. Germline values: CDR1 MNHEY, CDR2 SVGEGT. DNA for the CDR3: TGTGCCAGCAGTAGCCCCCAGCCAGGGTCTTTTAATGAGCAGTTCTTC. Residues: CASSSPQPGSFNEQFF.

The chain joins TRBV7-2 to TRBJ2-3; D remains unclear. Germline CDR1 and CDR2: SGHTA and FQGNSA. V was pared by 1 base and J by 5 bases, with 16 bases between. The CDR3 covers 16 residues. Written as DNA, the CDR3 is TGTGCCAGCAGCTTAGGTCCAGGTCCCCTGGGAGATACGCAGTATTTT. Protein: CASSLGPGPLGDTQYF.

The genes are TRBV6-5 and TRBJ2-5, with D uncertain. CDR1 is MNHEY and CDR2 is SVGAGI in the germline V gene. CDR3 length: 13 residues. V lost 5 bases and J 0 bases, leaving 7 bases between the germline ends. The DNA for the CDR3 is TGTGCCAGCAGTCTCTCGTACCAAGAGACCCAGTACTTC. Residues: CASSLSYQETQYF.

The chain combines TRBV24-1 with TRBJ2-5; TRBD1 matches 8 bases. The CDR3 runs 16 residues. The V gene's germline CDR1 is KGHDR and CDR2 SFDVKD. With 1 base clipped from V and 0 bases from J, the junction kept 3 bases outside the gene matches. CDR3 bases: TGTGCCACCAGTGATTTTGGCAGGGGGCACCAAGAGACCCAGTACTTC. Encoded protein: CATSDFGRGHQETQYF.

V usage is TRBV3-1 (or the pseudogene TRBV3-2) and J usage is TRBJ2-7; tentative D call: TRBD1 (5 bases). Deletions cut 6 bases from V and 7 bases from J, with 10 bases between. Germline CDR1 is LGHDT and CDR2 is YNNKEL (reference sequence). The CDR3 extends over 11 amino acids. The CDR3 reads CASRYTGEQYF. The DNA of the CDR3 is TGTGCCAGCAGATACACAGGAGAGCAGTACTTC.

This sequence joins TRBV28 and TRBJ1-3; tentatively, D is TRBD1 (5 bases). Looked up from germline, CDR1 is MDHEN and CDR2 is SYDVKM. The CDR3 has 17 amino acids. V gave up 3 bases and J gave up 2 bases, with 17 bases separating them. The CDR3 sequence: CASSFRDFLGPGNTIYF. The CDR3 DNA follows: TGTGCCAGCAGTTTCCGGGACTTCTTAGGCCCTGGAAACACCATATATTTT. Complete variable domain (other parts from reference TRBV28 and TRBJ1-3): DVKVTQSSRYLVKRTGEKVFLECVQDMDHENMFWYRQDPGLGLRLIYFSYDVKMKEKGDIPEGYSVSREKKERFSLILESASTNQTSMYLCASSFRDFLGPGNTIYFGEGSWLTVV.

This chain links TRBV7-9 with TRBJ2-1, with D maybe TRBD1 (6 bases). This CDR3 has 16 residues. Deletions cut 7 bases from V and 0 bases from J, with 16 bases between. Per the germline V gene, CDR1 is SEHNR and CDR2 is FQNEAQ (reference sequence). The CDR3 DNA reads TGTGCCAGCAAACTATGGGGGCGGAGCTCCTACAATGAGCAGTTCTTC. Amino acids: CASKLWGRSSYNEQFF.

Concerning this clone: Because the CDR3 is missing its conserved closing phenylalanine or tryptophan, this is likely a read error. The chain combines TRBV30 with TRBJ1-2; D possibly corresponds to TRBD1 (6 bases). The V end lost 4 bases, the J end lost 7 bases, and 13 bases lay between the germline ends. Germline CDR1 and CDR2: GTSNPN and SVGIG (reference sequence). This CDR3 region has 12 residues. The CDR3, as DNA: TGTGCCTGGATTGGGGGCCGGAGTGGCTACACCTCC. Translating it yields CAWIGGRSGYTS.

CDR3 in DNA: TGTGCCACCAGCAGTGCCGGGCGGGGGCGGGCGGATACGCAGTATTTT. Translating it yields CATSSAGRGRADTQYF. The rearrangement joins TRBV15 to TRBJ2-3; a possible D gene is TRBD2 (7 bases). Trimming stripped 3 bases from V and 6 bases from J, with 19 bases between. The CDR3 consists of 16 residues. Germline CDR1 and CDR2: LNHNV and YYDKDF (reference sequence).

The V call is TRBV5-4, the J call TRBJ1-4; unclear D gene. V lost 0 bases and J 1 base, leaving 4 bases between the germline ends. Germline V CDR1 and CDR2: SGHNT, YYREEE (reference sequence). This CDR3 spans 14 amino acids. The CDR3 region is CASSLELTNEKLFF. In DNA form, the CDR3 reads TGTGCCAGCAGCTTGGAGCTAACTAATGAAAAACTGTTTTTT.

The rearrangement links TRBV18 to TRBJ2-3; TRBD1 matches 9 bases. The germline V gene encodes CDR1 KGHSH and CDR2 LQKENI. There are 13 residues in the CDR3. Trimming removed 2 bases from V and 6 bases from J; junction bases left unmatched: 0. The CDR3 DNA sequence: TGTGCCAGCTCACCAGGGACAGGGGATACGCAGTATTTT. This encodes CASSPGTGDTQYF.

This chain connects TRBV6-5 to TRBJ2-5; TRBD1 might be the D (6 bases). V shed 1 base and J shed 2 bases, with 8 bases lying between them. Germline CDR1 is MNHEY and CDR2 is SVGAGI. The CDR3 contains 14 residues. The CDR3 DNA reads as TGTGCCAGCAGTTACTTGGACAGTCAAGAGACCCAGTACTTC. Protein product: CASSYLDSQETQYF.

J is TRBJ2-5 and V is TRBV12-5; tentatively, D is TRBD2 (6 bases). V was pared by 1 base and J by 4 bases, with 19 bases between. The length of the CDR3 is 17 residues. CDR1 LGHNT and CDR2 FRNRAP come from the germline V gene. The CDR3 coding sequence is TGTGCTAGTGGTTTGGGGTTAGCGGCAGTGGGGGGAGAGACCCAGTACTTC. This codes for CASGLGLAAVGGETQYF.

The V call is TRBV9, the J call TRBJ2-1; TRBD2 might be the D (6 bases). The CDR3 is made up of 16 amino acids. The germline gives CDR1 SGDLS, CDR2 YYNGEE. Between the trimmed V and J ends, which lost 1 base and 5 bases, there was a span of 16 bases. This chain's CDR3 is CASSVSDGRYDNEQFF. In nucleotides, the CDR3 is TGTGCCAGCAGCGTAAGTGACGGGAGATATGACAATGAGCAGTTCTTC.